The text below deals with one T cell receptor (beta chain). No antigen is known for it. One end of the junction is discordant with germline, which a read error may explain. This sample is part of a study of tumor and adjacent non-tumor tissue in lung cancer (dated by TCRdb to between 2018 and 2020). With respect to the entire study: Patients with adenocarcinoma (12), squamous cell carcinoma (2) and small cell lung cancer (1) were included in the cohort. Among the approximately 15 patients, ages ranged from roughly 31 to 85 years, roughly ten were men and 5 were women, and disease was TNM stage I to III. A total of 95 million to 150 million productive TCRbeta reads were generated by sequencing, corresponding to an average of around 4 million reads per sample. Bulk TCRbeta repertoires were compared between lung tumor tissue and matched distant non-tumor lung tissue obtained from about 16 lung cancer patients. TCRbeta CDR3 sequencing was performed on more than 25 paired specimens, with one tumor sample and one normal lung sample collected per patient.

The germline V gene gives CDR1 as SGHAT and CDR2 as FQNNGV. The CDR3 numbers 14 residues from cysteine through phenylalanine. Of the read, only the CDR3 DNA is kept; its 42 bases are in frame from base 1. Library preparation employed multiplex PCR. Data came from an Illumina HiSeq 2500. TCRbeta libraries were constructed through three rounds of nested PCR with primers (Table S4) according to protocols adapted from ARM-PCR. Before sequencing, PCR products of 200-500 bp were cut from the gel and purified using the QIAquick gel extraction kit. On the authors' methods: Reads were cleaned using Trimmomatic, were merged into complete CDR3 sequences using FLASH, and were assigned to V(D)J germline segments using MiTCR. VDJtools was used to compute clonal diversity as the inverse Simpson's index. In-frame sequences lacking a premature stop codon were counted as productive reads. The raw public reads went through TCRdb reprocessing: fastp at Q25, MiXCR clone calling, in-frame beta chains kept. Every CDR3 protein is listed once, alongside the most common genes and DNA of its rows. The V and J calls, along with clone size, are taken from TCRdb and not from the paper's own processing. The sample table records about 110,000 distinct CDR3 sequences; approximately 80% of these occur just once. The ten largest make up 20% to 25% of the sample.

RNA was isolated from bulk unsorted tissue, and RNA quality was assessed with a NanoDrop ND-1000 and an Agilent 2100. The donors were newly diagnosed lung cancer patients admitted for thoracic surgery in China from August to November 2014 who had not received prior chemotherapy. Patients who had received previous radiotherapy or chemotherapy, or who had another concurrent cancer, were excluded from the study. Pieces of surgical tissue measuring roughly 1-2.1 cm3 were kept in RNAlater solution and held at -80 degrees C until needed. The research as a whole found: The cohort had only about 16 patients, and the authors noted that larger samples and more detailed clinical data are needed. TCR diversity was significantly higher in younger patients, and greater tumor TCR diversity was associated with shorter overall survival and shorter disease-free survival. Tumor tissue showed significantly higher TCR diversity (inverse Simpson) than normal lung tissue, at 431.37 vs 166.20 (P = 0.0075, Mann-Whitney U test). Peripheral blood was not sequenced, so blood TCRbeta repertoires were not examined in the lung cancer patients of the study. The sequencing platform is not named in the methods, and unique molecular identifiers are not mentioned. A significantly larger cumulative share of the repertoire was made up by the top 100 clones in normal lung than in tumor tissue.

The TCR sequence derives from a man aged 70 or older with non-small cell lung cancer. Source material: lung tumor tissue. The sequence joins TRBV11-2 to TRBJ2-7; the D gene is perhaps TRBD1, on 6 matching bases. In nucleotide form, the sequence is TGTGCCAGCAGCGGGGACAACATAAACTACGAGCAATACTTC. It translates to CASSGDNINYEQYF.